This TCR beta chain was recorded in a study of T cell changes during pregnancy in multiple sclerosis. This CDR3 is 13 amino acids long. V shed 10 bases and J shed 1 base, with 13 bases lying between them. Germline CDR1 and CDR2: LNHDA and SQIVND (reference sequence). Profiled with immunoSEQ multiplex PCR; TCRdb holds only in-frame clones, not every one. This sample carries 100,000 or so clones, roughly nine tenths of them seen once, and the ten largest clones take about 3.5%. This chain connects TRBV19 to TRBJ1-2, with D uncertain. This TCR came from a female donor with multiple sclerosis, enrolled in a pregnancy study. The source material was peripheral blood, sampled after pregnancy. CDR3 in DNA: TGTGCCACCAGACCTCAGGATAACTATGGCTACACCTTC. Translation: CATRPQDNYGYTF. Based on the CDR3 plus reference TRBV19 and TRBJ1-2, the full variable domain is DGGITQSPKYLFRKEGQNVTLSCEQNLNHDAMYWYRQDPGQGLRLIYYSQIVNDFQKGDIAEGYSVSREKKESFPLTVTSAQKNPTAFYLCATRPQDNYGYTFGSGTRLTVV.